This TCR beta chain originates from a study of Ad26.COV2.S vaccination and SARS-CoV-2 variants. The method was immunoSEQ multiplex PCR; TCRdb's version includes in-frame clones alone and lacks a portion of them. The table includes over 350,000 clones, approximately 86% detected once. Germline CDR1 is MGHRA and CDR2 is YSYEKL. The CDR3 is 14 residues long. The V gene lost 5 bases and the J gene lost 4 bases, with 14 bases spanning the gap. Treatment described: some 20 received Ad26.COV2.S at low or high dose, single or two shots; about 5 received placebo; per-sample allocation not given. It was on day 63 after the first vaccine or placebo injection that samples were taken.

The chain joins TRBV4-1 to TRBJ1-2, with D uncertain. The receptor comes from a person between 18 and 60 years old who received the Ad26.COV2.S COVID-19 vaccine or a placebo. The sample was peripheral blood, taken in a trial of Ad26.COV2.S vaccine versus placebo. DNA for the CDR3: TGCGCCAGCAGCGACGCCGGGGAAACCTATGGCTACACCTTC. It encodes CASSDAGETYGYTF.